The 14 T cell receptor beta chains presented below share a single source sample, sequenced in a study of blood T cell repertoires in COVID-19. Assay: immunoSEQ multiplex PCR; the TCRdb copy retains only in-frame clones and omits some. The sample has 300,000 to 400,000 clones; about nine tenths are singletons. Material for sequencing was PBMCs or T cells enriched from blood (not recorded which). Receptors originate from a man between 60 and 75 years old who had recovered from COVID-19.

The J gene is TRBJ1-2, the V gene TRBV2, with TRBD1 identical over 7 bases. Germline values: CDR1 SNHLY, CDR2 FYNNEI. The CDR3 extends over 14 amino acids. V shed 6 bases, J shed 4 bases, and the junction held 8 bases outside the gene matches. CDR3 bases: TGTGCCAGCAGGGAATGGACAGGTACCTATGGCTACACCTTC. Its translation: CASREWTGTYGYTF.

The genes are TRBV5-1 and TRBJ2-3, with D possibly being TRBD1 (5 bases). The CDR3 length is 12 residues. V was clipped by 7 bases and J by 6 bases, with 12 bases between them. Per germline, CDR1 SGHRS and CDR2 YFSETQ. In DNA form, the CDR3 reads TGCGCCAGCTACCTGGGGCCGGATACGCAGTATTTT. Its translation: CASYLGPDTQYF.

The J gene is TRBJ2-5, the V gene TRBV3-1 (or the pseudogene TRBV3-2), with D perhaps matching TRBD1 (6 bases). Germline CDR1 and CDR2: LGHDT and YNNKEL (reference sequence). CDR3 size: 13 residues. V was trimmed by 4 bases and J by 4 bases, leaving 10 bases between them. The CDR3 here is CASSRRGGETQYF. The CDR3 DNA reads as TGTGCCAGCAGCCGCAGGGGTGGAGAGACCCAGTACTTC.

The V gene is TRBV5-1, the J gene TRBJ1-2, with 7 bases lining up with TRBD1. CDR1 is SGHRS, CDR2 YFSETQ, per germline. CDR3 size: 15 residues. V shed 4 bases, J shed 2 bases, and the junction held 8 bases outside the gene matches. This CDR3 is CASSVRQGGNYGYTF. CDR3 DNA sequence: TGCGCCAGCAGCGTTAGACAGGGCGGGAACTATGGCTACACCTTC.

This chain links TRBV18 with TRBJ1-1; TRBD1 matches 7 bases. The germline CDR1 and CDR2 sequences are KGHSH and LQKENI. CDR3 length equals 15 residues. Trimming removed 4 bases from V and 2 bases from J; junction bases left unmatched: 7. For the CDR3, the DNA is TGTGCCAGCTCACTCCCGGGACAGCAAAACACTGAAGCTTTCTTT. It codes for CASSLPGQQNTEAFF.

Concerning this clone itself: Relative to the germline gene, one junction end is altered; a read error may explain this. V is TRBV14 and J is TRBJ2-1, with 8 bases fitting TRBD2. This CDR3 has 17 amino acids. Germline CDR1 reads SGHDN; CDR2 reads FVKESK. The CDR3 nucleotides are TGTGCCAGCAGCCCCTCGGGACACAGAGGAATTAACGGGAGGGCCGTCTTC. Protein sequence: CASSPSGHRGINGRAVF.

The genes are TRBV19 and TRBJ2-3; 7 bases line up with TRBD1. The CDR3 extends over 15 amino acids. V shed 7 bases and J 0 bases; nucleotides not matched to a gene: 7. Germline CDR1 reads LNHDA; CDR2 reads SQIVND (reference sequence). The CDR3 DNA follows: TGTGCCAGTACCCTAGGGACAGCTAGCACAGATACGCAGTATTTT. This codes for CASTLGTASTDTQYF.

V gene TRBV2 combines with J gene TRBJ1-3, with no clear D. Trimming removed 2 bases at V and 8 bases at J, with 10 bases between. Germline V gene lookup returns CDR1 SNHLY and CDR2 FYNNEI. The CDR3 has 13 amino acids. The CDR3 protein is CASSESGRYTIYF. The DNA for the CDR3 is TGTGCCAGCAGTGAATCGGGGAGATACACCATATATTTT.

Concerning this clone itself: This specimen includes other DNA sequences encoding the same CDR3. V and J are TRBV29-1 and TRBJ1-2, with D tentatively TRBD1 (6 bases). Looked up from germline, CDR1 is SQVTM and CDR2 is ANQGSEA. V dropped 5 bases and J dropped 5 bases, with 15 bases sitting between them. The length of the CDR3 is 13 residues. In nucleotides, the CDR3 is TGCAGCGTTACCGGGGGGGGCGGATATGGCTACACCTTC. Its translation is CSVTGGGGYGYTF.

The chain couples TRBV7-3 to TRBJ2-2, with D possibly being TRBD1 (5 bases). The V gene lost 5 bases and the J gene lost 4 bases, with 8 bases spanning the gap. Germline lookup yields CDR1 SGHTA and CDR2 FQGTGA. CDR3 length: 13 residues. CDR3 protein: CASSPQGTGELFF. CDR3 bases: TGTGCCAGCAGCCCCCAGGGCACCGGGGAGCTGTTTTTT.

This chain uses TRBV5-5 with TRBJ2-1; 11 bases match TRBD2. CDR1 and CDR2 from the germline V gene are SGHKS and YYEKEE (reference sequence). The CDR3 totals 15 residues. After removal of 4 bases from V and 3 bases from J, the junction contained 3 bases not matched to a gene. For the CDR3, the DNA is TGTGCCAGCAGCAAGACTAGCGGGAACTACAATGAGCAGTTCTTC. It is translated as CASSKTSGNYNEQFF.

This CDR3 reads CASSLGEATYNEQFF. The CDR3 region has the DNA TGCGCCAGCAGCTTGGGGGAGGCAACCTACAATGAGCAGTTCTTC. This chain uses TRBV5-1 with TRBJ2-1; D is possibly TRBD2 (6 bases). V was cut by 0 bases and J by 2 bases, with 9 bases left in between. This CDR3 comprises 15 residues. Germline V gene sequence: CDR1 SGHRS, CDR2 YFSETQ.

CDR3 loop: CAISSTGNTEAFF. CDR3 nucleotide sequence: TGTGCCATCAGTTCGACAGGGAACACTGAAGCTTTCTTT. The chain carries TRBV10-3 and TRBJ1-1, with D possibly being TRBD1 (6 bases). The CDR3 is 13 amino acids. V gave up 5 bases and J gave up 1 base, with 8 bases separating them. Germline V lookup: CDR1 ENHRY, CDR2 SYGVKD.

V is TRBV29-1 and J is TRBJ2-7, with D possibly TRBD2 on 5 matching bases. From germline, CDR1 is SQVTM and CDR2 ANQGSEA. The CDR3 contains 12 residues. V lost 2 bases and J lost 5, with 10 bases in between. The CDR3: CSVEYSGNEQYF. The CDR3 DNA is TGCAGCGTTGAATACTCGGGGAACGAGCAGTACTTC.